This TCR beta chain was identified during a study of T cell repertoires in cytomegalovirus infection. TCRdb redid the calling of the reads with MiXCR, one entry per CDR3 protein. The repertoire has about half a million distinct CDR3 sequences, 25% to 35% of them found once; the top ten carry roughly 16%. This clonotype was observed a handful of times. Antigen: not known. General study findings and limits: HLA-C-restricted TCR beta clonotypes specific for CMV led the ex vivo response.

There are 15 residues in the CDR3. V gave up 6 bases and J gave up 7 bases, with 19 bases separating them. CDR1 and CDR2 (germline): SGDLS, YYNGEE. The gene calls are TRBV9 and TRBJ2-2; D is tentatively TRBD1 or TRBD2 (5 bases each). Sequenced material: cultured PBMCs, taken from culture after CMV antigen stimulation. This receptor was taken from a human donor in good health (CMV status not recorded). Some clones in this sample may be carry-over from other donors' samples. CDR3 region: CASTSPVGDGGELFF. The CDR3 coding sequence is TGTGCCAGCACCTCTCCCGTTGGGGACGGCGGGGAGCTGTTTTTT.